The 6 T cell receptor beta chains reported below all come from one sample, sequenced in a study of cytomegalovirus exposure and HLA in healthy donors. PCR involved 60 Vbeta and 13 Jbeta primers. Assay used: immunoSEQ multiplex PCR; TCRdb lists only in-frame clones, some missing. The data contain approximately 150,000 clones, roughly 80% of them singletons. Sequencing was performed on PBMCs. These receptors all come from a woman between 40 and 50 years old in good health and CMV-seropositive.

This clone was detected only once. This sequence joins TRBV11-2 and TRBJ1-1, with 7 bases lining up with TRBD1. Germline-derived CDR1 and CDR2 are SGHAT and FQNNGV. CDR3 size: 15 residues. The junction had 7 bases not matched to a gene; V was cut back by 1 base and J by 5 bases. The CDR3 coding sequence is TGTGCCAGCAGCTTAGTAAGGGGGCAGGGTACTGAAGCTTTCTTT. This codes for CASSLVRGQGTEAFF.

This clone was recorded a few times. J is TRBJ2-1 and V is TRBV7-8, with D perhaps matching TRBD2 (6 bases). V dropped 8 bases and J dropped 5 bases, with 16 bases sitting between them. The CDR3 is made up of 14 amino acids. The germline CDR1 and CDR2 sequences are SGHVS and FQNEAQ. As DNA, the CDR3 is TGTGCCAGCGTCCGGGAGAGGCTCGACAATGAGCAGTTCTTC. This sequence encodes CASVRERLDNEQFF.

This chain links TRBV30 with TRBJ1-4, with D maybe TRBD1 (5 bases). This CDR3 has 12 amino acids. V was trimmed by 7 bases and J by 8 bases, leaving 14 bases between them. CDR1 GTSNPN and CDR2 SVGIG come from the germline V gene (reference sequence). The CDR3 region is CAFDQGEEKLFF. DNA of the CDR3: TGTGCCTTTGACCAGGGTGAGGAAAAACTGTTTTTT.

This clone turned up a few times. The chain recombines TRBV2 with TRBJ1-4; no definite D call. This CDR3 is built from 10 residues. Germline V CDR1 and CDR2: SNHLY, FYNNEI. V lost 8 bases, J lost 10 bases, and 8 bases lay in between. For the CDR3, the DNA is TGTGCCAGCGTGGGCGCAAAACTGTTTTTT. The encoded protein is CASVGAKLFF. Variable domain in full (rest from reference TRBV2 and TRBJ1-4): EPEVTQTPSHQVTQMGQEVILRCVPISNHLYFYWYRQILGQKVEFLVSFYNNEISEKSEIFDDQFSVERPDGSNFTLKIRSTKLEDSAMYFCASVGAKLFFGSGTQLSVL.

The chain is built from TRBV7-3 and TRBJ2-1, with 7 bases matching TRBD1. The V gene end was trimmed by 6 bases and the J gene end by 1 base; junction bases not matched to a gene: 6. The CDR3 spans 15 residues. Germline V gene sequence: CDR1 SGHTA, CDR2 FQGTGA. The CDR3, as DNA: TGTGCCAGCAGTCGGACAGGCCAGTCCTACAATGAGCAGTTCTTC. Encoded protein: CASSRTGQSYNEQFF.

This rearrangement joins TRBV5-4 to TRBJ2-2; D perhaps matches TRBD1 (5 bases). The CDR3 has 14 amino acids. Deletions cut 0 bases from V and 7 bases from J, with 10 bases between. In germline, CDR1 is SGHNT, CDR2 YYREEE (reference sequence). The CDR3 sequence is CASSLVSDSGELFF. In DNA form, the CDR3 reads TGTGCCAGCAGCTTGGTCTCCGACAGCGGGGAGCTGTTTTTT.